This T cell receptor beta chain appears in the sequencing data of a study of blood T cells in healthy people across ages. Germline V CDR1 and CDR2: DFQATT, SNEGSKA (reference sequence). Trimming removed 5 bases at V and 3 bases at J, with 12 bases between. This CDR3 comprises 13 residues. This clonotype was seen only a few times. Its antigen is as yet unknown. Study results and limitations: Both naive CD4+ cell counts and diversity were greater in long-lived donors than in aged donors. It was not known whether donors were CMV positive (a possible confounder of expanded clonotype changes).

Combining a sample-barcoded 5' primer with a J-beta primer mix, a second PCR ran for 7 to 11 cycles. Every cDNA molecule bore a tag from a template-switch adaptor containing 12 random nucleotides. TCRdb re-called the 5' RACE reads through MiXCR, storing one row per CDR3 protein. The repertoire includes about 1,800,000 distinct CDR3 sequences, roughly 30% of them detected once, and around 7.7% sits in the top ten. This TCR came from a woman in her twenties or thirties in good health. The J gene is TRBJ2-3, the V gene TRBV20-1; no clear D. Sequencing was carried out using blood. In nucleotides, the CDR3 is TGCAGTGCTTATCTGGCCGGTACAGATACGCAGTATTTT. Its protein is CSAYLAGTDTQYF.